Each of the 17 T cell receptor beta chains below was sequenced from the same sample in a study of T cell changes during pregnancy in multiple sclerosis. Method: immunoSEQ multiplex PCR; TCRdb's copy keeps in-frame clones and lacks some. The data show around 40,000 clones, nearly 90% seen once. This material consisted of CD4+ T cells from peripheral blood mononuclear cells, taken in the first trimester of pregnancy. These receptors all stem from a female donor with multiple sclerosis, enrolled in a pregnancy study.

The CDR3 DNA sequence: TGTGCCAGCAGCACGACAGGGGATTCCTACAATGAGCAGTTCTTC. It yields the protein CASSTTGDSYNEQFF. This chain uses TRBV21-1 with TRBJ2-1; TRBD1 was called by the table and not checked on the DNA. TRBV21-1 is a pseudogene locus. The CDR3 has 15 amino acids.

The CDR3 region is CASSLEIRAGLATDTQYF. The CDR3 DNA reads as TGTGCCAGCAGCTTGGAGATAAGGGCGGGACTAGCGACAGATACGCAGTATTTT. The rearrangement links TRBV5-8 to TRBJ2-3, with 10 positions matching TRBD2. Germline CDR1 SGHTS, CDR2 YDEGEE. The V gene end was trimmed by 0 bases and the J gene end by 3 bases; junction bases not matched to a gene: 10. The CDR3 spans 18 residues.

The chain has TRBV7-2 and TRBJ1-1, with D possibly being TRBD1 (6 bases). The germline V gene has CDR1 SGHTA and CDR2 FQGNSA. The CDR3 is 13 amino acids. V lost 5 bases and J lost 4, with 11 bases in between. The CDR3: CASSLARGTEAFF. Written as DNA, the CDR3 is TGTGCCAGCAGCCTCGCCAGGGGCACTGAAGCTTTCTTT. The variable domain in full, completed from reference TRBV7-2 and TRBJ1-1, reads GAGVSQSPSNKVTEKGKDVELRCDPISGHTALYWYRQSLGQGLEFLIYFQGNSAPDKSGLPSDRFSAERTGGSVSTLTIQRTQQEDSAVYLCASSLARGTEAFFGQGTRLTVV.

The chain recombines TRBV19 with TRBJ1-3; 8 nucleotides line up with TRBD1. This CDR3 comprises 17 residues. The germline gives CDR1 LNHDA, CDR2 SQIVND (reference sequence). Losses at the gene ends were 5 bases for V and 0 bases for J; bases not matched to a gene: 9. The CDR3 DNA follows: TGTGCCAGTAGTCAATCAGGGACAGGTTTCTCTGGAAACACCATATATTTT. Its translation is CASSQSGTGFSGNTIYF.

The chain couples TRBV6-6 to TRBJ2-7, with 10 bases fitting TRBD1. In germline, CDR1 is MNHNY, CDR2 SVGAGI (reference sequence). V was clipped by 0 bases and J by 4 bases; unmatched bases: 3. There are 15 residues in the CDR3. For the CDR3, the DNA is TGTGCCAGCAGTTACTCCCGGACAGGGGGATACGAGCAGTACTTC. Translated, it gives CASSYSRTGGYEQYF.

The rearrangement links TRBV30 to TRBJ2-5; 10 nucleotides align to TRBD2. Germline CDR1 GTSNPN, CDR2 SVGIG (reference sequence). CDR3 length equals 16 residues. Trimming cost V 1 base and J 0 bases; bases outside gene matches: 5. For the CDR3, the DNA is TGTGCCTGGAGTGCCCGAACTAGCGGGAACCAAGAGACCCAGTACTTC. Translated: CAWSARTSGNQETQYF.

The genes are TRBV2 and TRBJ1-2; 7 nucleotides line up with TRBD1. The length of the CDR3 is 16 residues. CDR1 SNHLY and CDR2 FYNNEI come from the germline V gene. The V gene end was trimmed by 1 base and the J gene end by 6 bases; junction bases not matched to a gene: 11. DNA for the CDR3: TGTGCCAGCAGTGAAGATGGTAGGGGGACAGCCGATGGCTACACCTTC. It encodes CASSEDGRGTADGYTF.

The chain combines TRBV7-6 with TRBJ1-5; 8 bases agree with TRBD1. V was clipped by 5 bases and J by 1 base; unmatched bases: 7. CDR3 length: 16 amino acids. Looked up from germline, CDR1 is SGHVS and CDR2 is FNYEAQ. The CDR3 here is CASSAGQGISNQPQHF. The DNA for the CDR3 is TGTGCCAGCAGCGCCGGACAGGGTATAAGCAATCAGCCCCAGCATTTT.

The chain links TRBV5-4 to TRBJ2-7, with a tentative D call TRBD2 (6 bases). Germline V CDR1 and CDR2: SGHNT, YYREEE (reference sequence). V was trimmed by 4 bases and J by 4 bases, leaving 9 bases between them. The CDR3 extends over 12 amino acids. In nucleotides, the CDR3 is TGTGCCAGCAGCCGGGACTCTTACGAGCAGTACTTC. Amino acid sequence: CASSRDSYEQYF.

This chain connects TRBV5-4 to TRBJ2-1; 11 bases fit TRBD2. The CDR3 totals 16 residues. J gave up 5 bases and V 4 bases, and 8 bases lay outside the gene matches. The germline CDR1 and CDR2 sequences are SGHNT and YYREEE (reference sequence). CDR3 in amino acids: CASSTTSGSFHNEQFF. CDR3 nucleotides: TGTGCCAGCAGCACTACTAGCGGGAGCTTCCACAATGAGCAGTTCTTC.

The rearrangement links TRBV5-1 to TRBJ2-1; 9 bases align to TRBD2. The CDR3 extends over 16 amino acids. The germline V gene has CDR1 SGHRS and CDR2 YFSETQ. The V gene end was trimmed by 4 bases and the J gene end by 4 bases; junction bases not matched to a gene: 9. The CDR3 coding sequence is TGCGCCAGCAGCCCATTAGCGGGAGAAGGGTACAATGAGCAGTTCTTC. It translates to CASSPLAGEGYNEQFF. The full variable domain, rest sourced from reference TRBV5-1 and TRBJ2-1, is KAGVTQTPRYLIKTRGQQVTLSCSPISGHRSVSWYQQTPGQGLQFLFEYFSETQRNKGNFPGRFSGRQFSNSRSEMNVSTLELGDSALYLCASSPLAGEGYNEQFFGPGTRLTVL.

The rearrangement uses TRBV19 and TRBJ1-5; perhaps TRBD1 as D (5 bases). The V end was cut by 5 bases, the J end by 6 bases, with 20 bases between. This CDR3 region has 16 residues. CDR1 is LNHDA and CDR2 is SQIVND in the germline V gene (reference sequence). The DNA for the CDR3 is TGTGCCAGTAGTGCCCCCTGGGGGGAAATGATTCAGCCCCAGCATTTT. Protein product: CASSAPWGEMIQPQHF.

This chain uses TRBV28 with TRBJ2-3; possibly TRBD2 for D (7 bases). Germline CDR1 reads MDHEN; CDR2 reads SYDVKM. The CDR3 covers 17 residues. The V gene lost 7 bases and the J gene lost 0 bases, with 20 bases spanning the gap. CDR3: CASTSGVSGPSTDTQYF. CDR3 coding DNA: TGTGCCAGCACCTCAGGGGTTAGCGGGCCTAGCACAGATACGCAGTATTTT.

The chain links TRBV6-6 to TRBJ2-3, with 12 nucleotides matching TRBD2. Germline values: CDR1 MNHNY, CDR2 SVGAGI (reference sequence). The trim removed 8 bases at V and 3 bases at J, leaving 6 bases unmatched. There are 15 residues in the CDR3. The DNA for the CDR3 is TGTGCCAGCGGGAGGACTAGCGGGATAACAGATACGCAGTATTTT. Protein sequence: CASGRTSGITDTQYF.

This chain joins TRBV6-6 and TRBJ1-1; TRBD1 might be the D (5 bases). V lost 6 bases and J 5 bases, leaving 10 bases between the germline ends. The CDR3 is 12 amino acids. CDR1 is MNHNY and CDR2 is SVGAGI in the germline V gene (reference sequence). CDR3 DNA: TGTGCCAGCAGCCAGACAGCGACTGAAGCTTTCTTT. Its translation: CASSQTATEAFF.

The V gene is TRBV5-1, the J gene TRBJ1-3; TRBD1 matches 7 bases. The CDR3 runs 15 residues. J gave up 6 bases and V 5 bases, and 11 bases lay outside the gene matches. From germline, CDR1 is SGHRS and CDR2 YFSETQ. CDR3 DNA: TGCGCCAGCAGGGCTGACGGAGGGGGCACAAACACCATATATTTT. Translating gives CASRADGGGTNTIYF.

The chain combines TRBV5-4 with TRBJ1-2; D is perhaps TRBD1 (6 bases). Germline CDR1 is SGHNT and CDR2 is YYREEE (reference sequence). With 0 bases removed from V and 8 bases from J, the gap between germline ends came to 17 bases. The CDR3 consists of 15 residues. The CDR3 reads CASSLGGTTIEGYTF. CDR3 in DNA: TGTGCCAGCAGCTTGGGAGGGACAACTATAGAGGGCTACACCTTC.